The following is a TCR beta chain sequence with its context. It lacks a known antigen. No base-level quality is on record; no much larger clone is a single base apart. The sample belongs to a study of early T cells in non-severe SARS-CoV-2 infection (TCRdb year 2021). Study-level background: Because TCR sequencing relied on bulk RNA taken from unsorted whole blood, pairing of alpha and beta chains was not possible. Paper-wide results and their limitations: VDJdb matching was skewed toward anti-spike CD8 responses, so virus-specific expansions were likely underestimated and private and CD4 specificities were missed.

Set within a cohort of healthcare workers in London, UK, this nested case-control study involved weekly PCR testing of nasopharyngeal swabs along with blood sampling. Between 23 and 31 March 2020, the week of the UK lockdown, healthcare workers were enrolled and then followed up weekly for as long as 16 weeks. The library was made by 5' RACE. Sequencing used a NextSeq 500. To correct for sequencing error and PCR bias, the TCR library protocol tagged individual cDNA molecules with unique molecular identifiers. Both TCR alpha and beta chains were sequenced, and tight co-correlation was observed between alpha and beta sequence abundances in each sample. The original methods were these. Decombinator V4 was used to annotate the V gene, J gene and CDR3 of the TCR sequences. TCRs were defined as expanded if a significant change between any two time points was detected under a Poisson model with p below 0.0001. TCR abundances were normalised to the total number of TCRs sequenced per sample and were expressed as counts per million. MAIT TCRs were defined by TRAV1-2 paired with TRAJ12, TRAJ20 or TRAJ33, and iNKT TCRs by TRAV10 paired with TRAJ18. VDJdb, accessed 1 November 2021, was searched for CMV, EBV and SARS-CoV-2 annotated TCRs, excluding TCRs annotated for multiple antigens. The raw public data were reprocessed by TCRdb itself: fastp quality trimming at Q25, MiXCR clonotype calling, in-frame beta chains only. Rows matching on CDR3 protein sequence are summarized as one entry with the most common DNA and genes. These V and J calls derive from TCRdb rather than the authors' analysis. In all, the sample holds about 56,000 distinct CDR3 sequences, and about 15% of those were seen once. The ten largest account for 4.1% of the sample.

V is cut back by 5 bases and J by 0 bases, with 11 bases in the junction unmatched. The CDR3 holds 17 amino acids from the cysteine to the phenylalanine. The read is trimmed to its CDR3 DNA, 51 bases read in frame from base 1. This sample comprised whole blood, obtained at baseline. The TCR originated in an adult who was a healthcare worker with PCR-confirmed SARS-CoV-2 infection or an uninfected control (not recorded which). The chain joins TRBV12-3 or TRBV12-4 to TRBJ1-1; TRBD1 agrees with 8 junctional bases. The CDR3 is CASSPRGTGFMNTEAFF. The DNA is as follows: TGTGCCAGCAGTCCTAGGGGGACAGGCTTCATGAACACTGAAGCTTTCTTT.